These T cell receptor beta chains were read from a single sample in a study of OX40 agonist ivuxolimab in advanced cancers. Libraries were prepared by immunoSEQ multiplex PCR; TCRdb keeps only in-frame clonotypes and omits some of them. The table records 67,000 or so clones, around 86% of them present only once. The sequencing used CD4+ or CD8+ T cells sorted from blood, collected in a trial of the OX40 agonist ivuxolimab. The origin of the receptors is an adult with an advanced solid tumor such as melanoma, head and neck, liver or kidney cancer. Each CDR3 is given with its conserved first and last residue. The order of the fields is J gene, D gene, clone size, V gene, CDR3 DNA, CDR3 protein. The D gene is left open where the match is weak. Size tells how often a clone was seen (once, few, many) or the class of an expanded clone, and some rows leave it out.

j_gene: TRBJ1-5; d_gene: TRBD1; abundance: NA; v_gene: TRBV28; CDR3nt: TGTGCCAGCGGCCAGGCGGCAGGGGGCTGGGGCAATCAGCCCCAGCATTTT; CDR3aa: CASGQAAGGWGNQPQHF
j_gene: TRBJ2-5; d_gene: NA; abundance: NA; v_gene: TRBV7-9; CDR3nt: TGTGCCAGCAGCTTAGGCCTAGTAGAAGAGACCCAGTACTTC; CDR3aa: CASSLGLVEETQYF
j_gene: TRBJ1-5; d_gene: TRBD1; abundance: NA; v_gene: TRBV5-1; CDR3nt: TGCGCCAGCAGCCCCGGGACAGGGGTTCAGCCCCAGCATTTT; CDR3aa: CASSPGTGVQPQHF
j_gene: TRBJ1-1; d_gene: NA; abundance: few; v_gene: TRBV11-2; CDR3nt: TGTGCCAGCAGCGGCTCCACTGAAGCTTTCTTT; CDR3aa: CASSGSTEAFF
j_gene: TRBJ1-6; d_gene: NA; abundance: NA; v_gene: TRBV4-1; CDR3nt: TGCGCCAGCAGCCAAGCCTCCCAGGGAGATTCACCCCTCCACTTT; CDR3aa: CASSQASQGDSPLHF
j_gene: TRBJ2-7; d_gene: NA; abundance: NA; v_gene: TRBV28; CDR3nt: TGTGCCAGCAGTATATCTGGAGTGGGGGGCGAGCAGTACTTC; CDR3aa: CASSISGVGGEQYF
j_gene: TRBJ2-7; d_gene: NA; abundance: NA; v_gene: TRBV6-6; CDR3nt: TGTGCCAGCGGGCTGAGGGGGGGAAACGAGCAGTACTTC; CDR3aa: CASGLRGGNEQYF
j_gene: TRBJ2-4; d_gene: TRBD1; abundance: NA; v_gene: TRBV7-8; CDR3nt: TGTGCCAGCAGCGGGGGACAGGGGGCGATGGACATTCAGTACTTC; CDR3aa: CASSGGQGAMDIQYF
j_gene: TRBJ1-1; d_gene: NA; abundance: NA; v_gene: TRBV9; CDR3nt: TGTGCCAGCAGCCCCTGGGCGGAGGGAACTGAAGCTTTCTTT; CDR3aa: CASSPWAEGTEAFF
j_gene: TRBJ1-4; d_gene: TRBD1; abundance: NA; v_gene: TRBV6-5; CDR3nt: TGTGCCAGCAGTTACTCCAGACAGGGAATAGGAAAACTGTTTTTT; CDR3aa: CASSYSRQGIGKLFF
j_gene: TRBJ1-2; d_gene: NA; abundance: once; v_gene: TRBV20-1; CDR3nt: TGCAGTGGGCGCTATGGCTACACCTTC; CDR3aa: CSGRYGYTF
j_gene: TRBJ2-3; d_gene: NA; abundance: NA; v_gene: TRBV6-1; CDR3nt: TGTGCCAGCAGGTCCGGCCGTGGCACAGATACGCAGTATTTT; CDR3aa: CASRSGRGTDTQYF
j_gene: TRBJ1-1; d_gene: NA; abundance: NA; v_gene: TRBV5-4; CDR3nt: TGTGCCAGCAGCTTGAGACAGAACACTGAAGCTTTCTTT; CDR3aa: CASSLRQNTEAFF
j_gene: TRBJ2-1; d_gene: TRBD2; abundance: NA; v_gene: TRBV19; CDR3nt: TGTGCCAGTAGTATTCAACCTAGCGGGGCCTACAATGAGCAGTTCTTC; CDR3aa: CASSIQPSGAYNEQFF
j_gene: TRBJ2-1; d_gene: NA; abundance: once; v_gene: TRBV7-3; CDR3nt: TGTGCCAGCAGCTTACGAGGGGTCGGGGATGAGCAGTTCTTC; CDR3aa: CASSLRGVGDEQFF
j_gene: TRBJ1-6; d_gene: NA; abundance: NA; v_gene: TRBV5-1; CDR3nt: TGCGCCAGCACCGAAAGGGTAGGGGACTCACCCCTCCACTTT; CDR3aa: CASTERVGDSPLHF
j_gene: TRBJ2-7; d_gene: NA; abundance: NA; v_gene: TRBV27; CDR3nt: TGTGCCAGCAGTCTAAAACCCCCCCAGGCTACCTACGAGCAGTACTTC; CDR3aa: CASSLKPPQATYEQYF
j_gene: TRBJ2-1; d_gene: NA; abundance: few; v_gene: TRBV7-2; CDR3nt: TGTGCCAGCAGCTTAGGCCTAGTCTACAATGAGCAGTTCTTC; CDR3aa: CASSLGLVYNEQFF
j_gene: TRBJ2-1; d_gene: NA; abundance: NA; v_gene: TRBV2; CDR3nt: TGTGCCAGCAGTCTACTACCGGGACTTAGTCTCTTC; CDR3aa: CASSLLPGLSLF
j_gene: TRBJ2-3; d_gene: NA; abundance: NA; v_gene: TRBV4-3; CDR3nt: TGCGCCAGCAGCCAAGAGTTCGGAACAGATACGCAGTATTTT; CDR3aa: CASSQEFGTDTQYF
j_gene: TRBJ1-2; d_gene: NA; abundance: NA; v_gene: TRBV10-1; CDR3nt: TGCGCCAGCAGTGAGTCCACCCGGGTCAGGGAAGTTGGCTACACCTTC; CDR3aa: CASSESTRVREVGYTF
j_gene: TRBJ1-1; d_gene: NA; abundance: NA; v_gene: TRBV19; CDR3nt: TGTGCCAGTAGTATAAGTTCAGGGAGAGCTTTCTTT; CDR3aa: CASSISSGRAFF
j_gene: TRBJ2-7; d_gene: TRBD1; abundance: NA; v_gene: TRBV20-1; CDR3nt: TGCAGTGCCGGGGACAGCTACGAGCAGTACTTC; CDR3aa: CSAGDSYEQYF
j_gene: TRBJ2-5; d_gene: TRBD1; abundance: NA; v_gene: TRBV14; CDR3nt: TGTGCCAGCAGCCAAACCCGACAGGGCAGACGACAAGAGACCCAGTACTTC; CDR3aa: CASSQTRQGRRQETQYF
j_gene: TRBJ2-7; d_gene: NA; abundance: once; v_gene: TRBV7-2; CDR3nt: TGTGCCAGCAGCCCTAATGTCGTAGAGTCCTACGAGCAGTACTTC; CDR3aa: CASSPNVVESYEQYF
j_gene: TRBJ2-7; d_gene: TRBD1; abundance: NA; v_gene: TRBV18; CDR3nt: TGTGCCAGCTCCCCGGGACAGGGCCCACTCCTCTCCTACGAGCAGTACTTC; CDR3aa: CASSPGQGPLLSYEQYF
j_gene: TRBJ2-7; d_gene: TRBD1; abundance: few; v_gene: TRBV5-1; CDR3nt: TGCGCCAGCAGCCAAGGAACAGGGGCTACCTACGAGCAGTACTTC; CDR3aa: CASSQGTGATYEQYF
j_gene: TRBJ2-7; d_gene: TRBD1; abundance: once; v_gene: TRBV6-1; CDR3nt: TGTGCCAGCAGCCGTGGGGGGACAGGAGACGAGCAGTACTTC; CDR3aa: CASSRGGTGDEQYF
j_gene: TRBJ1-5; d_gene: NA; abundance: once; v_gene: TRBV28; CDR3nt: TGTGCCAGCAAGTATCCTCCTGGGGCCAATAGCAATCAGCCCCAGCATTTT; CDR3aa: CASKYPPGANSNQPQHF
j_gene: TRBJ2-5; d_gene: TRBD2; abundance: NA; v_gene: TRBV9; CDR3nt: TGTGCCAGCAGCGCCGGGGGGGCCCTGGAGACCCAGTACTTC; CDR3aa: CASSAGGALETQYF
j_gene: TRBJ2-3; d_gene: NA; abundance: NA; v_gene: TRBV10-3; CDR3nt: TGTGCCATCGGGGGGACAGCAGTTAGCACAGATACGCAGTATTTT; CDR3aa: CAIGGTAVSTDTQYF
j_gene: TRBJ1-5; d_gene: NA; abundance: NA; v_gene: TRBV19; CDR3nt: TGTGCCAGTAGTATAATGGCAGGGACGTCTCAGCCCCAGCATTTT; CDR3aa: CASSIMAGTSQPQHF
j_gene: TRBJ2-7; d_gene: NA; abundance: NA; v_gene: TRBV1; CDR3nt: TGCACCAGCAGCCGGGGGCCAGCGGCGATCTCCTACGAGCAGTACTTC; CDR3aa: CTSSRGPAAISYEQYF
j_gene: TRBJ1-1; d_gene: NA; abundance: NA; v_gene: TRBV30; CDR3nt: TGTGCCTGGAAACAGTACACTGAAGCTTTCTTT; CDR3aa: CAWKQYTEAFF
j_gene: TRBJ2-3; d_gene: NA; abundance: NA; v_gene: TRBV7-3; CDR3nt: TGTGCCAGCAGCTCCAACAGGGGACTGGGCACAGATACGCAGTATTTT; CDR3aa: CASSSNRGLGTDTQYF
j_gene: TRBJ2-5; d_gene: TRBD2; abundance: NA; v_gene: TRBV4-1; CDR3nt: TGCGCCAGCAGCCAAGTGGGACTAGCGGGGGTAGAGACCCAGTACTTC; CDR3aa: CASSQVGLAGVETQYF
j_gene: TRBJ2-3; d_gene: NA; abundance: NA; v_gene: TRBV5-1; CDR3nt: TGCGCCAGCAGCGTAAGCTTAGATACGCAGTATTTT; CDR3aa: CASSVSLDTQYF